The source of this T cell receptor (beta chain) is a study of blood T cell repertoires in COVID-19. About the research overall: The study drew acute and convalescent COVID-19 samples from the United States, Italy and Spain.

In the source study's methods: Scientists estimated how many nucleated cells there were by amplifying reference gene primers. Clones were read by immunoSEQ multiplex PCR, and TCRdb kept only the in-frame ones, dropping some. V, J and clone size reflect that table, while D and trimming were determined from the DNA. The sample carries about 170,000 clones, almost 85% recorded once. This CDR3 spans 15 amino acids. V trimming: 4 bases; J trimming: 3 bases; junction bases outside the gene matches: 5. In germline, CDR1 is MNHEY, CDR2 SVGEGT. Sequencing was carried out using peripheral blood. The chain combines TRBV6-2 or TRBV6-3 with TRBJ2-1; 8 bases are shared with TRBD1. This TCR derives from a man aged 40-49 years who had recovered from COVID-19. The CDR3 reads CASSSDRGYYNEQFF. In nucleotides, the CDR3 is TGTGCCAGCAGTTCTGACAGGGGTTACTACAATGAGCAGTTCTTC.